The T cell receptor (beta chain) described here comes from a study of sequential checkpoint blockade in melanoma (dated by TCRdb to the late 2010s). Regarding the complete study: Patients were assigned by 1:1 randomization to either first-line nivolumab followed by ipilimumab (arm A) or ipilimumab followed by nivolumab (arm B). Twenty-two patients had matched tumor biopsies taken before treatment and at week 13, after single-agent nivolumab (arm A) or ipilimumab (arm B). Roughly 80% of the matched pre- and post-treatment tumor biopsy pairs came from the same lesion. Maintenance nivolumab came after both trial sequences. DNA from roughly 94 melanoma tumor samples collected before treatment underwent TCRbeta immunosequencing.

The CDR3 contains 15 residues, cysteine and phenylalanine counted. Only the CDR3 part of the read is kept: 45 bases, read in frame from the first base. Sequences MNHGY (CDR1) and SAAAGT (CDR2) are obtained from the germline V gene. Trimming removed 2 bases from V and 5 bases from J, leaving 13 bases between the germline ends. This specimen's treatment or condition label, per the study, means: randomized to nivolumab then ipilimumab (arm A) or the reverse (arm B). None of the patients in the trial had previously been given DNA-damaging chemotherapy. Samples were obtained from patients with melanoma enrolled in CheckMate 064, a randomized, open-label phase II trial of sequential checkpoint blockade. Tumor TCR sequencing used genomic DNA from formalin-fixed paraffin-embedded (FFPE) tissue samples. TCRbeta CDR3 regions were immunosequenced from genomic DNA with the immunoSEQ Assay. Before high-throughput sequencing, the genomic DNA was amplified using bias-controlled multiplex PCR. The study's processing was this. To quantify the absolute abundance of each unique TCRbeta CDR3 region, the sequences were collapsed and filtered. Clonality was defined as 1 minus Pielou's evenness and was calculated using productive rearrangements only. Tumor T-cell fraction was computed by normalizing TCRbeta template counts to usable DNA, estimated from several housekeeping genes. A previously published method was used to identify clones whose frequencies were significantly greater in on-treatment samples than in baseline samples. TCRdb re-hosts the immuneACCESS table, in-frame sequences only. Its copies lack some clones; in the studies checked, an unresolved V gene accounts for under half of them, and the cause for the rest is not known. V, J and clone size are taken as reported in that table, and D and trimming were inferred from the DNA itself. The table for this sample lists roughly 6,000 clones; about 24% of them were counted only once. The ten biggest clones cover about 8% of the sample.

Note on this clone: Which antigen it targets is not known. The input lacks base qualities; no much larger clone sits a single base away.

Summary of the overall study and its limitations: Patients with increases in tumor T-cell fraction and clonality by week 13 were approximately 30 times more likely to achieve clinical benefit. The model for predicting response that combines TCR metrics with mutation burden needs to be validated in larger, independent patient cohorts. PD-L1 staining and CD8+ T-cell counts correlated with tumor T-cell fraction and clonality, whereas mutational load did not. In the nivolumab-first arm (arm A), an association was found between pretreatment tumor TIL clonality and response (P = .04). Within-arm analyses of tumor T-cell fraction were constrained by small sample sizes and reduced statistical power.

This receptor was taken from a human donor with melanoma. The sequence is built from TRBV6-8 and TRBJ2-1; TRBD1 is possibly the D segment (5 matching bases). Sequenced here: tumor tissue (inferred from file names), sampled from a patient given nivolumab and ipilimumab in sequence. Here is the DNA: TGTGCCAGCAGTTACGGGTCGACAGCAAACAATGAGCAGTTCTTC. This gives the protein CASSYGSTANNEQFF.